Following are 4 T cell receptor beta chains from one sample sequenced in a study of blood T cell repertoires in COVID-19. Profiling relied on immunoSEQ multiplex PCR, and the TCRdb table lists in-frame clones only, not all of them. The sample comprises about 99,000 clones, 80% to 85% of which are singletons, and under 2% rests with the top ten. The sample consisted of peripheral blood. Receptor source: a man between 70 and 80 years old with active or convalescent COVID-19.

This rearrangement joins TRBV24-1 to TRBJ2-7, with D possibly being TRBD1 (5 bases). Germline-derived CDR1 and CDR2 are KGHDR and SFDVKD. V lost 4 bases to trimming and J lost 1 base, with 10 bases between them. The CDR3 runs to 14 residues. DNA for the CDR3: TGTGCCACCAGTGACACGACAGCATCCTACGAGCAGTACTTC. Its translation: CATSDTTASYEQYF.

The gene calls are TRBV5-4 and TRBJ2-5; the D gene is possibly TRBD1 (7 bases). With 4 bases removed from V and 4 bases from J, the gap between germline ends came to 17 bases. The CDR3 totals 15 residues. Germline V gene lookup returns CDR1 SGHNT and CDR2 YYREEE (reference sequence). As DNA, the CDR3 is TGTGCCAGCAGCCGTCAGACAGGGCGGGGAGAGACCCAGTACTTC. Its protein is CASSRQTGRGETQYF.

For the CDR3, the DNA is TGTGCCAGCAGCTTAGCGGGTGACAGGAATTCACCCCTCCACTTT. Residues: CASSLAGDRNSPLHF. J is TRBJ1-6 and V is TRBV7-9; TRBD1 might be the D (6 bases). V was trimmed by 0 bases and J by 7 bases, leaving 10 bases between them. Germline V gives CDR1 SEHNR, CDR2 FQNEAQ (reference sequence). The CDR3 is 15 residues long.

This chain links TRBV6-5 with TRBJ1-6; D is ambiguous. The CDR3 sequence is 15 residues long. Germline assignment: CDR1 MNHEY and CDR2 SVGAGI. The V and J ends lost 6 bases and 4 bases respectively, with 13 bases between them. The CDR3 loop reads CASSSGEAYNSPLHF. DNA of the CDR3: TGTGCCAGCAGCTCTGGGGAGGCTTATAATTCACCCCTCCACTTT.